This T cell receptor beta chain was sequenced during a study of blood T cell repertoires in COVID-19. Sequencing was performed with immunoSEQ multiplex PCR; in TCRdb, only in-frame clones are kept and a portion is missing. The table shows around 170,000 clones, with approximately 74% occurring only once. This CDR3 contains 19 residues. CDR1 is KGHDR, CDR2 SFDVKD, per germline. The V end was cut by 2 bases, the J end by 2 bases, with 22 bases between. The V call is TRBV24-1, the J call TRBJ2-3; D is perhaps TRBD1 (6 bases). This clonotype originated in a woman of 80 years or more with acute or convalescent COVID-19. Sequenced input: peripheral blood. CDR3 loop: CATSDSSKDQGLHTDTQYF. The CDR3 nucleotides read TGTGCCACCAGTGATTCATCGAAAGACCAGGGGCTCCACACAGATACGCAGTATTTT.